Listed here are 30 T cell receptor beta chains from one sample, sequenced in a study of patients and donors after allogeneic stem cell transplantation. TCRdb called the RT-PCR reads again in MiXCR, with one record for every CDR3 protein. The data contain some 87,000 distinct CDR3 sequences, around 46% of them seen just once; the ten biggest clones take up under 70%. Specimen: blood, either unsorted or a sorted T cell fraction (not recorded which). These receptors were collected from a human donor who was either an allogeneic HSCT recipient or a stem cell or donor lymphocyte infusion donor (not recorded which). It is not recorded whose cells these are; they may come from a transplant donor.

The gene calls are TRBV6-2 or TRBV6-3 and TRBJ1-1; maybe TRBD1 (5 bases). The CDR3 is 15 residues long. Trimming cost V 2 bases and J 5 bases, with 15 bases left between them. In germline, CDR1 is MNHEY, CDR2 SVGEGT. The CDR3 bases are TGTGCCAGCAGTTACGGGACGGGGGGAGGAACTGAAGCTTTCTTT. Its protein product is CASSYGTGGGTEAFF.

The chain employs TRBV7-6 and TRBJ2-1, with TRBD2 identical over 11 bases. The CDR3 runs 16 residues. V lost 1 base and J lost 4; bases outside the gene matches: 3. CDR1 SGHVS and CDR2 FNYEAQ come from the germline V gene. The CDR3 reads CASSLVLAGAYNEQFF. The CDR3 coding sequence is TGTGCCAGCAGCTTAGTACTAGCGGGAGCTTACAATGAGCAGTTCTTC.

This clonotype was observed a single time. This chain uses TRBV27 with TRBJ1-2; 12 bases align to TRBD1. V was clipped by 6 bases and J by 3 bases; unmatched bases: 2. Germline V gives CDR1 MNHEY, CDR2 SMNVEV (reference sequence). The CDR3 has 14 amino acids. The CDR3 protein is CASSRDRGHYGYTF. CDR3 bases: TGTGCCAGCAGCCGGGACAGGGGGCACTATGGCTACACCTTC.

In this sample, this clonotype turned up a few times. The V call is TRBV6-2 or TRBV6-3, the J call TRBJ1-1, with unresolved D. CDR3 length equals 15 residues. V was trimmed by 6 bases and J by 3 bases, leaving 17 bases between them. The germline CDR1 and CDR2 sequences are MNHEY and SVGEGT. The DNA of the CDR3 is TGTGCCAGCAGACCCCCCGGTGTCAGCCACACTGAAGCTTTCTTT. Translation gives CASRPPGVSHTEAFF.

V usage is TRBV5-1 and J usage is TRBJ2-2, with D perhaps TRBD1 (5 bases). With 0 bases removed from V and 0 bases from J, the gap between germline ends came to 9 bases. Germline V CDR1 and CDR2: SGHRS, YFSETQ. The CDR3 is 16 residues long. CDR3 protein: CASSLGQQPNTGELFF. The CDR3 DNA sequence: TGCGCCAGCAGCTTGGGACAGCAACCGAACACCGGGGAGCTGTTTTTT.

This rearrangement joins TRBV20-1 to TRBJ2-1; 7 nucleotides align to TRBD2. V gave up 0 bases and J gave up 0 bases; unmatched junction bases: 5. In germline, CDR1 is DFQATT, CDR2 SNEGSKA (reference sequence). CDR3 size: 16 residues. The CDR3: CSARDPLADSYNEQFF. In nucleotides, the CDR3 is TGCAGTGCTAGAGATCCCCTAGCGGACTCCTACAATGAGCAGTTCTTC.

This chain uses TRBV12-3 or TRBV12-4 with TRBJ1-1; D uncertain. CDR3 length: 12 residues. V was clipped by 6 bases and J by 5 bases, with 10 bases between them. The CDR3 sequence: CASSYTGTEAFF. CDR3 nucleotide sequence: TGTGCCAGCAGCTACACCGGGACTGAAGCTTTCTTT.

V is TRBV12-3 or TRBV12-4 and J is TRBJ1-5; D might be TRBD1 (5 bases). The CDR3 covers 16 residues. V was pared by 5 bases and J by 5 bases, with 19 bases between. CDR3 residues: CASSPPWQGNYQPQHF. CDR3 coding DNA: TGTGCCAGCAGTCCCCCTTGGCAGGGCAATTATCAGCCCCAGCATTTT.

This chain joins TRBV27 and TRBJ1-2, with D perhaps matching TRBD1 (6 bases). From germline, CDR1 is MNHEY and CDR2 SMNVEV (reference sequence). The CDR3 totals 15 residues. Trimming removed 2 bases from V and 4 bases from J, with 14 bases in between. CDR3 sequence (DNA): TGTGCCAGCAGTTTAGAACCAACAGGGTTCTATGGCTACACCTTC. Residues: CASSLEPTGFYGYTF.

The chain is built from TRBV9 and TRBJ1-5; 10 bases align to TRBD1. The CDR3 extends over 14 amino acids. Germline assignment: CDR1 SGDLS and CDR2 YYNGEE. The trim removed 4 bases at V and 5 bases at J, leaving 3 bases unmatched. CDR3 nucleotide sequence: TGTGCCAGCAGCTTAGGACAGGGGGATCAGCCCCAGCATTTT. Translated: CASSLGQGDQPQHF.

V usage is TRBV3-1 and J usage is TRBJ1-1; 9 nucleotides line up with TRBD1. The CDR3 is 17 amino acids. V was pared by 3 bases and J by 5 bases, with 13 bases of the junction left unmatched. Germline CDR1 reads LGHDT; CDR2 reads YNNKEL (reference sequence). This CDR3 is CASSHLAQQGARTEAFF. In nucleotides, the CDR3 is TGTGCCAGCAGCCACCTAGCCCAACAGGGGGCGCGTACTGAAGCTTTCTTT.

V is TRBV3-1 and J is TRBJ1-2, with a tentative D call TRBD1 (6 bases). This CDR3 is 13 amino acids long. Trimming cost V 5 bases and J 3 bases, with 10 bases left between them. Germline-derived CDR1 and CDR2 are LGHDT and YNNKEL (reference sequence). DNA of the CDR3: TGTGCCAGCAGCACCCAGGGGTACTATGGCTACACCTTC. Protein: CASSTQGYYGYTF.

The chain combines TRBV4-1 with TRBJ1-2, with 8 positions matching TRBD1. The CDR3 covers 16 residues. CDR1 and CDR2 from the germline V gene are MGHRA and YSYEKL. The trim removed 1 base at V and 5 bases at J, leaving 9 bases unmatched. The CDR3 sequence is CASSQGGIGTGYGYTF. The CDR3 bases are TGCGCCAGCAGCCAAGGGGGTATCGGGACAGGTTATGGCTACACCTTC.

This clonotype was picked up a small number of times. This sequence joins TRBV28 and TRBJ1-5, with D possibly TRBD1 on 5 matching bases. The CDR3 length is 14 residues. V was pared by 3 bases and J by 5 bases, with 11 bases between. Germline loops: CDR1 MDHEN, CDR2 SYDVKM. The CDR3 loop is CASSFLGLDQPQHF. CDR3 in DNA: TGTGCCAGCAGTTTCTTGGGGCTCGATCAGCCCCAGCATTTT.

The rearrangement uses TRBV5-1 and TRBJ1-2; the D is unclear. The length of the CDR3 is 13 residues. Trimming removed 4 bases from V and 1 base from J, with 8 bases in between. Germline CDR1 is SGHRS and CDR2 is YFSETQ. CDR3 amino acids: CASSTGFNYGYTF. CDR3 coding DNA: TGCGCCAGCAGCACTGGATTTAACTATGGCTACACCTTC.

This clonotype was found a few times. This CDR3 reads CSGQGQKNTEAFF. The CDR3 DNA reads TGCAGCGGGCAGGGACAGAAGAACACTGAAGCTTTCTTT. This sequence joins TRBV29-1 and TRBJ1-1; 7 nucleotides line up with TRBD1. Unmatched junction bases numbered 6, after V lost 7 bases and J lost 1 base. Germline V gene data show CDR1 as SQVTM and CDR2 as ANQGSEA. CDR3 length equals 13 residues.

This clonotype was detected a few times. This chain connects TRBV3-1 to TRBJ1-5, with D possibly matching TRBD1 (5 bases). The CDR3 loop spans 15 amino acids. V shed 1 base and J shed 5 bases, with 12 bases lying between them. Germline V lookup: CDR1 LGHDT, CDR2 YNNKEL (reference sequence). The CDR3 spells CASSQGPGRDQPQHF. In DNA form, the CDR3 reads TGTGCCAGCAGCCAAGGGCCAGGGAGGGATCAGCCCCAGCATTTT. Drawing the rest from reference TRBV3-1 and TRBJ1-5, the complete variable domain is DTAVSQTPKYLVTQMGNDKSIKCEQNLGHDTMYWYKQDSKKFLKIMFSYNNKELIINETVPNRFSPKSPDKAHLNLHINSLELGDSAVYFCASSQGPGRDQPQHFGDGTRLSIL.

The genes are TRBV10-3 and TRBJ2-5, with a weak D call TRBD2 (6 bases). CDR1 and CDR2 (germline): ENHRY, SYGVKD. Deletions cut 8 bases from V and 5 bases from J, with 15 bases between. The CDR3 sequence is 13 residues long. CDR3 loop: CAIGGSTVETQYF. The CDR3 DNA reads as TGTGCCATCGGGGGGAGCACGGTGGAGACCCAGTACTTC.

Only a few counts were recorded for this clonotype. In nucleotides, the CDR3 is TGTGCCAGCAGTCTACACACAGGGGTGGACCGGTGGGGCTACACCTTC. It yields the protein CASSLHTGVDRWGYTF. The rearrangement links TRBV12-3 or TRBV12-4 to TRBJ1-2; TRBD1 matches at 7 bases. After removal of 5 bases from V and 8 bases from J, the junction contained 17 bases not matched to a gene. The CDR3 is made up of 16 amino acids.

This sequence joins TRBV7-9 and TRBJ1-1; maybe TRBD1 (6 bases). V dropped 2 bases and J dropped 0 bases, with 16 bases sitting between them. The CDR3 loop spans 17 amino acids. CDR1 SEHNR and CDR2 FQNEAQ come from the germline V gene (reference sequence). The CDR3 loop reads CASSLSQGTIMNTEAFF. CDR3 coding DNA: TGTGCCAGCAGCTTAAGTCAGGGGACTATTATGAACACTGAAGCTTTCTTT.

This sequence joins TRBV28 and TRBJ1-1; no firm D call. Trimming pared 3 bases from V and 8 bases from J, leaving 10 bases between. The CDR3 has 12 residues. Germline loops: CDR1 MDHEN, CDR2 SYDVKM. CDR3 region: CASSFPKSEAFF. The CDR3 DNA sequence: TGTGCCAGCAGTTTTCCCAAATCAGAAGCTTTCTTT.

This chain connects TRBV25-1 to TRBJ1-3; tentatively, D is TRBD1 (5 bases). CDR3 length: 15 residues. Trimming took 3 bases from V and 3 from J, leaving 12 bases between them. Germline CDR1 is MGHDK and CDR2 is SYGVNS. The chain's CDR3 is CASSDSTVFGNTIYF. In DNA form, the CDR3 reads TGTGCCAGCAGTGATTCGACAGTATTTGGAAACACCATATATTTT. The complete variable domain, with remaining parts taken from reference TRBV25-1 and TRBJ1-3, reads EADIYQTPRYLVIGTGKKITLECSQTMGHDKMYWYQQDPGMELHLIHYSYGVNSTEKGDLSSESTVSRIRTEHFPLTLESARPSHTSQYLCASSDSTVFGNTIYFGEGSWLTVV.

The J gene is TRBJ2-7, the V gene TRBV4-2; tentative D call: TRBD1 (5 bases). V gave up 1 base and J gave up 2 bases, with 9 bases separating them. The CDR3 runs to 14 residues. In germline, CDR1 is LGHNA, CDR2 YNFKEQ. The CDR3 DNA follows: TGTGCCAGCAGCCAAGTTGACAGCGCCTACGAGCAGTACTTC. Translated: CASSQVDSAYEQYF.

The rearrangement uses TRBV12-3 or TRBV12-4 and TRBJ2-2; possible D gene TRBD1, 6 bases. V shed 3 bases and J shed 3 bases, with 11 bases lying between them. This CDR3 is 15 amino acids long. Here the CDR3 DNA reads TGTGCCAGCAGTTTCTTTACAGGGCACACCGGGGAGCTGTTTTTT. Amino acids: CASSFFTGHTGELFF.

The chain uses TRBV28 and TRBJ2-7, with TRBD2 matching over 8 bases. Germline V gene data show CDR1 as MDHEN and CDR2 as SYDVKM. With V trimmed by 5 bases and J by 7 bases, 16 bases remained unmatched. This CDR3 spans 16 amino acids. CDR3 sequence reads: CASSPTGTSFHREQYF. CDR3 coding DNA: TGTGCCAGCAGTCCCACCGGGACTAGTTTTCATCGGGAGCAGTACTTC.

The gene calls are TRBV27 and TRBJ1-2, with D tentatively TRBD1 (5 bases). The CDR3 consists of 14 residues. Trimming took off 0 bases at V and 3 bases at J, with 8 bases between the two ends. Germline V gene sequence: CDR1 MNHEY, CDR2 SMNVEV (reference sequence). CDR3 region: CASSLSGGDYGYTF. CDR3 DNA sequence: TGTGCCAGCAGTTTATCGGGGGGGGACTATGGCTACACCTTC.

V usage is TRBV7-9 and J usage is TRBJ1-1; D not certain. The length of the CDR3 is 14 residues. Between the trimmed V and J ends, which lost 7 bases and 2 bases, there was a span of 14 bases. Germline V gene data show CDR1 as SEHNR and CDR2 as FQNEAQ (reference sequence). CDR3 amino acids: CASMALRTNTEAFF. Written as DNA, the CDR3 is TGTGCCAGCATGGCGTTACGGACTAACACTGAAGCTTTCTTT.

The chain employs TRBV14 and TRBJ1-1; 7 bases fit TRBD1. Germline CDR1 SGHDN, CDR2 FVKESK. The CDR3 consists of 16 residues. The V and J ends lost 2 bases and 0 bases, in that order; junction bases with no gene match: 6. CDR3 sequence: CASSQWTGFMNTEAFF. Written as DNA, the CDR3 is TGTGCCAGCAGCCAATGGACAGGATTCATGAACACTGAAGCTTTCTTT.

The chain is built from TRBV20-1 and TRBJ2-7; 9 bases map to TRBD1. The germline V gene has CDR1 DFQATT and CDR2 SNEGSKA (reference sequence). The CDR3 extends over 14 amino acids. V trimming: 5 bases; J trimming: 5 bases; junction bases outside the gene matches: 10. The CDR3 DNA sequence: TGCAGTGCTGTGGGACAGGGCGGACGACACGAGCAGTACTTC. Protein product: CSAVGQGGRHEQYF.

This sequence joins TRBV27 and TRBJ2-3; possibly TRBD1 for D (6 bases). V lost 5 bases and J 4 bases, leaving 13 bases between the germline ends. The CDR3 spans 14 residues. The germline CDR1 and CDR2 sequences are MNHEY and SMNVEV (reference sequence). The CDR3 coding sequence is TGTGCCAGCAGTCCATATGGGGGCGCAGATACGCAGTATTTT. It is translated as CASSPYGGADTQYF.